This TCR beta chain was sequenced in a study of cytotoxic CD8 clonotypes in ibrutinib-treated CLL. V was cut by 5 bases and J by 1 base, with 10 bases left in between. Germline CDR1 is SGHRS and CDR2 is YFSETQ. The CDR3 length is 15 residues. The planned depth of sequencing spanned 1 in 200,000 to 1 in 1 million T cells. Only in-frame clones appear in the TCRdb table, and some are missing; sequencing was by immunoSEQ multiplex PCR. The sample records under 150,000 clones, 91% being singletons. The starting material was PBMCs, obtained after 12 months of ibrutinib treatment. The receptor comes from a human donor with chronic lymphocytic leukemia. The V and J genes are TRBV5-1 and TRBJ2-6, with D possibly being TRBD1 (5 bases). Written as DNA, the CDR3 is TGCGCCAGCAGACCGGACACTTCTGGGGCCAACGTCCTGACTTTC. It codes for CASRPDTSGANVLTF.